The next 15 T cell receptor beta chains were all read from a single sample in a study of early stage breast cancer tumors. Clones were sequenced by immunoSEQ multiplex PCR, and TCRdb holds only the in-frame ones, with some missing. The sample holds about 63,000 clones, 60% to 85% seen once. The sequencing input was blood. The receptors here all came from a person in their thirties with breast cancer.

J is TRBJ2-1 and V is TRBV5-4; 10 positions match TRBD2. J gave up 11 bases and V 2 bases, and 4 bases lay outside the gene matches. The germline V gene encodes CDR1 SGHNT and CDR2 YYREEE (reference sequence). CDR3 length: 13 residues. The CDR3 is CASSLAGGLKQFF. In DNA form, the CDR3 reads TGTGCCAGCAGCTTAGCGGGAGGGCTCAAGCAGTTCTTC.

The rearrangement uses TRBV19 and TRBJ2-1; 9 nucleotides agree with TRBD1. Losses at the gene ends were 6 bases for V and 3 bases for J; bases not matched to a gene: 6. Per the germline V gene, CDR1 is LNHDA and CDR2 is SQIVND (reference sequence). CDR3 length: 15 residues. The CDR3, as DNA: TGTGCCAGTAGCACCGGGACAGGGTACTACAATGAGCAGTTCTTC. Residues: CASSTGTGYYNEQFF.

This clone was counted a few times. CDR3 residues: CASSLGGARGYTF. CDR3 sequence (DNA): TGTGCCAGCAGCCTAGGGGGGGCCCGTGGCTACACCTTC. The chain couples TRBV6-5 to TRBJ1-2; perhaps TRBD1 as D (6 bases). The ends were cut back, 6 bases at V and 7 bases at J, with 15 bases in the middle. The CDR3 is 13 amino acids. The germline gives CDR1 MNHEY, CDR2 SVGAGI.

The CDR3 nucleotides read TGTGCCAGCAGCCCTGTTGGACCGAACACTGAAGCTTTCTTT. This codes for CASSPVGPNTEAFF. The chain employs TRBV7-2 and TRBJ1-1; no reliable D call. The length of the CDR3 is 14 residues. Germline V gene lookup returns CDR1 SGHTA and CDR2 FQGNSA. Trimming stripped 5 bases from V and 1 base from J, with 11 bases between.

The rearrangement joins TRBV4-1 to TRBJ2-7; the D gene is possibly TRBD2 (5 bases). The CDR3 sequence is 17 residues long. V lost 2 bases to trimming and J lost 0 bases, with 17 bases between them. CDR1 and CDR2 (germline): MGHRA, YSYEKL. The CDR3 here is CASSQPLLGFTSYEQYF. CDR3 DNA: TGCGCCAGCAGCCAACCCTTACTAGGATTTACCTCCTACGAGCAGTACTTC.

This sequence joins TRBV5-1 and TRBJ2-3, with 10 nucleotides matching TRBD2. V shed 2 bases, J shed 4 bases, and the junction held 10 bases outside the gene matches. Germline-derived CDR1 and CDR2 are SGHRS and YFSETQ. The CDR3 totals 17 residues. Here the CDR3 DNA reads TGCGCCAGCAGCTTAATATTTTTAGCGGGAGGTTCAGATACGCAGTATTTT. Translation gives CASSLIFLAGGSDTQYF.

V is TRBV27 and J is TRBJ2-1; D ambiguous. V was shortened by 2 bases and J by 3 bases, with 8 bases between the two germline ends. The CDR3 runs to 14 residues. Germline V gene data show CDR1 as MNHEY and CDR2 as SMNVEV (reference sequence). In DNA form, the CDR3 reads TGTGCCAGCAGTTTAAGTTTGCGCTACAATGAGCAGTTCTTC. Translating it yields CASSLSLRYNEQFF.

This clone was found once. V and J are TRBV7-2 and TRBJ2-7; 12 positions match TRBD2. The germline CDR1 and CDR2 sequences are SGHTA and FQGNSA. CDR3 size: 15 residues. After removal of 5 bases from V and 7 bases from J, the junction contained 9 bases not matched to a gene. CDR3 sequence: CASSISSGRGREQYF. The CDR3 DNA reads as TGTGCCAGCAGCATTTCTAGCGGGAGGGGACGGGAGCAGTACTTC.

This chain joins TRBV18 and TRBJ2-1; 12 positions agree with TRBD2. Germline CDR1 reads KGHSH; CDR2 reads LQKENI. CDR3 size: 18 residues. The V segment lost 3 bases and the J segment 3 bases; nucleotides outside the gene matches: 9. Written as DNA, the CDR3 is TGTGCCAGCTCACCTGAACCACTAGCGGGAGGTCTCTACAATGAGCAGTTCTTC. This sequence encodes CASSPEPLAGGLYNEQFF.

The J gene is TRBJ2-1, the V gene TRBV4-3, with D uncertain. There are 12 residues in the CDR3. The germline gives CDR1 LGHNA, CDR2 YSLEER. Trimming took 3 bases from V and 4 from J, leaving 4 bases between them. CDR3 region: CASSHQYNEQFF. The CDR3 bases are TGCGCCAGCAGCCATCAATACAATGAGCAGTTCTTC.

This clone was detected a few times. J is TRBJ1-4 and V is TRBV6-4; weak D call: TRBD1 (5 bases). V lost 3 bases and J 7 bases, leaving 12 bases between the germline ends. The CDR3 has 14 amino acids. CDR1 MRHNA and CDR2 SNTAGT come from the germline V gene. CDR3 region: CASSEGVNLEKLFF. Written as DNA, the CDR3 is TGTGCCAGCAGTGAAGGGGTTAATCTTGAAAAACTGTTTTTT.

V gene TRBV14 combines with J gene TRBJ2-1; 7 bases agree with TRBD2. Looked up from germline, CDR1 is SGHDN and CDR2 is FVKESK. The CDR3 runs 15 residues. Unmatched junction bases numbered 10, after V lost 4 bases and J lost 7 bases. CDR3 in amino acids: CASSLTSGTDNEQFF. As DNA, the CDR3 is TGTGCCAGCAGCCTTACCAGCGGGACCGATAATGAGCAGTTCTTC.

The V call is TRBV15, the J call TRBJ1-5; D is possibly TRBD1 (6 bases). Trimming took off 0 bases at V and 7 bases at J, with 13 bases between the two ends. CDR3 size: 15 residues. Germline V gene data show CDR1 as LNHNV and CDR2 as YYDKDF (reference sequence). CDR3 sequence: CATSRDRWGGQPQHF. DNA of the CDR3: TGTGCCACCAGCAGAGACCGCTGGGGGGGCCAGCCCCAGCATTTT.

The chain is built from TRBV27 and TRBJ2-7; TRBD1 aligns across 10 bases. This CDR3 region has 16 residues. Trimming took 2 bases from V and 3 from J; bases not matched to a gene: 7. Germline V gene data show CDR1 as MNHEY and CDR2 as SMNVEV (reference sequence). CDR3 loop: CASSLRRTGGDYEQYF. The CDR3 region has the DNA TGTGCCAGCAGTTTACGACGGACAGGGGGGGACTACGAGCAGTACTTC.

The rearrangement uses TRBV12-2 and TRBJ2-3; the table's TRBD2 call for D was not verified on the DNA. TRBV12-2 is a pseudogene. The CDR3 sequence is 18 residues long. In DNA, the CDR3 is TGTGCAAGTCGCTTATTAAGAGGGGACTTAGGGGTTGCAGATACGCAGTATTTT. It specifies CASRLLRGDLGVADTQYF.